These 10 T cell receptor beta chains originate from one sample sequenced in a study of blood T cell repertoires in COVID-19. This table comes from immunoSEQ multiplex PCR, and its TCRdb copy is limited to in-frame clones, with some not included. The profile shows 250,000 to 300,000 clones, more than 70% of them singletons. The sequencing input was peripheral blood. The receptors shown here come from a woman in her late teens or twenties with acute or convalescent COVID-19.

In DNA form, the CDR3 reads TGTGCCAGCAGCTCGCTCCAAGGGGTCAAAAACATTCAGTACTTC. Its translation: CASSSLQGVKNIQYF. The genes are TRBV7-9 and TRBJ2-4; maybe TRBD1 (5 bases). Trimming removed 4 bases at V and 3 bases at J, with 13 bases between. Germline V CDR1 and CDR2: SEHNR, FQNEAQ (reference sequence). The CDR3 spans 15 residues. Together with reference TRBV7-9 and TRBJ2-4, the CDR3 gives the full variable domain: DTGVSQNPRHKITKRGQNVTFRCDPISEHNRLYWYRQTLGQGPEFLTYFQNEAQLEKSRLLSDRFSAERPKGSFSTLEIQRTEQGDSAMYLCASSSLQGVKNIQYFGAGTRLSVL.

In nucleotides, the CDR3 is TGTGCCAGCAGTTACGAACAGGGATACACTGAAGCTTTCTTT. Its protein is CASSYEQGYTEAFF. This chain uses TRBV6-6 with TRBJ1-1; TRBD1 is a possible D gene (6 bases). V lost 2 bases, J lost 3 bases, and 10 bases lay in between. From germline, CDR1 is MNHNY and CDR2 SVGAGI (reference sequence). This CDR3 is 14 amino acids long.

The chain is built from TRBV27 and TRBJ2-7; D may be TRBD2 (6 bases). Between the trimmed V and J ends, which lost 6 bases and 3 bases, there was a span of 9 bases. In germline, CDR1 is MNHEY, CDR2 SMNVEV (reference sequence). CDR3 length: 12 amino acids. CDR3 in DNA: TGTGCCAGCAGAGGGACTTACTACGAGCAGTACTTC. It codes for CASRGTYYEQYF.

The rearrangement uses TRBV12-3 or TRBV12-4 and TRBJ2-1, with 10 bases matching TRBD1. V lost 10 bases and J lost 6; bases outside the gene matches: 3. This CDR3 is 12 amino acids long. In nucleotides, the CDR3 is TGTGCCACCGGGACAGGGGTCAATGAGCAGTTCTTC. It yields the protein CATGTGVNEQFF.

This clone was seen a few times. The chain joins TRBV7-9 to TRBJ2-7, with D unresolved. The CDR3 has 11 amino acids. V was trimmed by 4 bases and J by 2 bases, leaving 3 bases between them. Germline V CDR1 and CDR2: SEHNR, FQNEAQ (reference sequence). CDR3 residues: CASSYTYEQYF. CDR3 bases: TGTGCCAGCAGCTACACCTACGAGCAGTACTTC.

The DNA of the CDR3 is TGTGCCAGCAGTGGACGGACAGGGGCGTTGAACACTGAAGCTTTCTTT. Residues: CASSGRTGALNTEAFF. The genes are TRBV28 and TRBJ1-1; 9 bases map to TRBD1. Germline V gene data show CDR1 as MDHEN and CDR2 as SYDVKM. The V and J ends lost 5 bases and 0 bases, in that order; junction bases with no gene match: 7. This CDR3 spans 16 amino acids.

This clone was picked up a small number of times. This chain joins TRBV19 and TRBJ1-1; no definite D call. This CDR3 contains 14 residues. The V and J ends lost 5 bases and 8 bases respectively, with 18 bases between them. The germline gives CDR1 LNHDA, CDR2 SQIVND (reference sequence). The CDR3 reads CASSAAGIIAEAFF. CDR3 nucleotides: TGTGCCAGTAGTGCGGCGGGAATTATCGCCGAAGCTTTCTTT.

This clone was counted only a few times. V is TRBV7-8 and J is TRBJ2-7; TRBD1 might be the D (6 bases). This CDR3 has 12 amino acids. Germline values: CDR1 SGHVS, CDR2 FQNEAQ. V was trimmed by 5 bases and J by 3 bases, leaving 8 bases between them. CDR3 coding DNA: TGTGCCAGCAGCACGGACAGCTACGAGCAGTACTTC. Its protein product is CASSTDSYEQYF.

This chain joins TRBV30 and TRBJ1-2; D gene uncertain. This CDR3 comprises 11 residues. Germline V gene sequence: CDR1 GTSNPN, CDR2 SVGIG (reference sequence). V lost 2 bases and J 8 bases, leaving 9 bases between the germline ends. The CDR3 reads CAWSSGGGYTF. The DNA of the CDR3 is TGTGCCTGGAGTTCGGGTGGGGGCTACACCTTC. Combining the CDR3 with reference TRBV30 and TRBJ1-2 gives the whole variable domain SQTIHQWPATLVQPVGSPLSLECTVEGTSNPNLYWYRQAAGRGLQLLFYSVGIGQISSEVPQNLSASRPQDRQFILSSKKLLLSDSGFYLCAWSSGGGYTFGSGTRLTVV.

The CDR3 DNA sequence: TGTGCCAGCAGCAAAGGGGACAGGGGAAATGAGCAGTTCTTC. Translating gives CASSKGDRGNEQFF. The gene calls are TRBV21-1 and TRBJ2-1; the table's D call, TRBD1, was not checked against the DNA. TRBV21-1 is listed as a pseudogene. There are 14 residues in the CDR3.